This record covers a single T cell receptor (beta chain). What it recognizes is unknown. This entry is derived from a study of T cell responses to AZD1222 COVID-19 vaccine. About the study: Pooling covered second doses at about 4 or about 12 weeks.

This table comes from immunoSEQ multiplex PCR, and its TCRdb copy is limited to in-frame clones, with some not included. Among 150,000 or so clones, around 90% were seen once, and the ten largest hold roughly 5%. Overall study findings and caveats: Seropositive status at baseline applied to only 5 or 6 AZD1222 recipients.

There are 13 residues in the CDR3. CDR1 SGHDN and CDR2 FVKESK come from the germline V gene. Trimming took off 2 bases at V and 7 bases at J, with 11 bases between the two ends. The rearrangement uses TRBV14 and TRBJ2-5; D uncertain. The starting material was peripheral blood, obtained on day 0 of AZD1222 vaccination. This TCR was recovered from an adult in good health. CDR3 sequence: CASSQSTSGTQYF. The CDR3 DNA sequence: TGTGCCAGCAGCCAATCAACAAGTGGGACCCAGTACTTC.